The 27 T cell receptor beta chains presented below share a single source sample, sequenced in a study of T cell clonotyping in hematopoietic cell transplantation. Sequencing used immunoSEQ multiplex PCR; TCRdb keeps in-frame clones, though not all of them. The sample records roughly 16,000 clones, roughly 93% being singletons. The time point here: recipient sample about 28 days before transplant, after cytoreduction. The sequenced sample was peripheral blood mononuclear cells, obtained before stem cell transplant. The receptors come from a young man with biphenotypic leukemia. Some clones in this sample may be carry-over from other donors' samples.

V usage is TRBV19 and J usage is TRBJ2-7; 9 positions agree with TRBD1. After removal of 5 bases from V and 2 bases from J, the junction contained 7 bases not matched to a gene. Germline V gives CDR1 LNHDA, CDR2 SQIVND (reference sequence). CDR3 length: 15 amino acids. The CDR3 is CASSPGQGYAYEQYF. CDR3 DNA sequence: TGTGCCAGTAGTCCTGGACAGGGGTATGCCTACGAGCAGTACTTC. Supplemented by reference TRBV19 and TRBJ2-7, the full variable domain reads DGGITQSPKYLFRKEGQNVTLSCEQNLNHDAMYWYRQDPGQGLRLIYYSQIVNDFQKGDIAEGYSVSREKKESFPLTVTSAQKNPTAFYLCASSPGQGYAYEQYFGPGTRLTVT.

CDR3 loop: CASTQRVGNTIYF. The CDR3 coding sequence is TGTGCCAGTACCCAACGCGTCGGAAACACCATATATTTT. The genes are TRBV19 and TRBJ1-3; D ambiguous. This CDR3 region has 13 residues. Germline V gives CDR1 LNHDA, CDR2 SQIVND (reference sequence). V lost 7 bases and J lost 4, with 11 bases in between.

This sequence joins TRBV9 and TRBJ2-7; the D gene is possibly TRBD2 (6 bases). The V and J ends lost 3 bases and 0 bases respectively, with 13 bases between them. Germline-derived CDR1 and CDR2 are SGDLS and YYNGEE. The CDR3 runs 15 residues. CDR3 DNA sequence: TGTGCCAGCAGCGAATCAACCGGGGGCTCCTACGAGCAGTACTTC. Translated: CASSESTGGSYEQYF. The whole variable domain, remainder taken from reference TRBV9 and TRBJ2-7, is DSGVTQTPKHLITATGQRVTLRCSPRSGDLSVYWYQQSLDQGLQFLIQYYNGEERAKGNILERFSAQQFPDLHSELNLSSLELGDSALYFCASSESTGGSYEQYFGPGTRLTVT.

The chain joins TRBV5-1 to TRBJ1-2; TRBD1 matches 7 bases. The CDR3 is 14 residues long. V trimming: 0 bases; J trimming: 8 bases; junction bases outside the gene matches: 7. Germline lookup yields CDR1 SGHRS and CDR2 YFSETQ. The CDR3 here is CASSLEDRGGGYTF. For the CDR3, the DNA is TGCGCCAGCAGCTTGGAAGACAGAGGGGGCGGCTACACCTTC.

J is TRBJ2-3 and V is TRBV2; D uncertain. CDR1 and CDR2 (germline): SNHLY, FYNNEI. The CDR3 runs 18 residues. V was trimmed by 2 bases and J by 3 bases, leaving 21 bases between them. Here the CDR3 reads CASSELTRAQRKTDTQYF. CDR3 in DNA: TGTGCCAGCAGTGAACTCACTCGGGCCCAAAGGAAGACAGATACGCAGTATTTT. Variable domain in full (rest from reference TRBV2 and TRBJ2-3): EPEVTQTPSHQVTQMGQEVILRCVPISNHLYFYWYRQILGQKVEFLVSFYNNEISEKSEIFDDQFSVERPDGSNFTLKIRSTKLEDSAMYFCASSELTRAQRKTDTQYFGPGTRLTVL.

The chain uses TRBV5-1 and TRBJ1-1, with no clear D. Germline CDR1 SGHRS, CDR2 YFSETQ. The germline V and J ends were trimmed by 4 bases and 2 bases, with 9 bases remaining between them. The length of the CDR3 is 13 residues. The DNA of the CDR3 is TGCGCCAGCAGCCCCAGGCATAACACTGAAGCTTTCTTT. Its translation is CASSPRHNTEAFF.

This chain uses TRBV29-1 with TRBJ1-1; D uncertain. CDR3 length: 12 residues. Trimming took off 7 bases at V and 2 bases at J, with 11 bases between the two ends. Germline-derived CDR1 and CDR2 are SQVTM and ANQGSEA. CDR3 amino acids: CSDLDVNTEAFF. For the CDR3, the DNA is TGCAGCGACCTGGACGTCAACACTGAAGCTTTCTTT.

The rearrangement uses TRBV4-1 and TRBJ2-1; D gene uncertain. Trimming removed 1 base from V and 1 base from J, with 14 bases in between. CDR1 is MGHRA, CDR2 YSYEKL, per germline. CDR3 size: 17 residues. CDR3 nucleotide sequence: TGCGCCAGCAGCCAAGTAGATCTCGGCTTGTCCTACAATGAGCAGTTCTTC. Protein sequence: CASSQVDLGLSYNEQFF.

The chain has TRBV7-9 and TRBJ1-3; D is ambiguous. CDR3 length: 14 residues. The V end lost 3 bases, the J end lost 4 bases, and 10 bases lay between the germline ends. Looked up from germline, CDR1 is SEHNR and CDR2 is FQNEAQ (reference sequence). The CDR3 nucleotides are TGTGCCAGCAGCTTTGGAATCGGGGGAAACACCATATATTTT. Its protein product is CASSFGIGGNTIYF.

The rearrangement uses TRBV6-4 and TRBJ2-3; 8 nucleotides match TRBD1. V dropped 4 bases and J dropped 8; count of bases not matched to a gene: 11. The CDR3 loop spans 15 amino acids. The germline V gene encodes CDR1 MRHNA and CDR2 SNTAGT. CDR3 sequence (DNA): TGTGCCAGCAGTGGAGCTCCCGACAGGGGTGGTACGCAGTATTTT. Translation gives CASSGAPDRGGTQYF.

This chain uses TRBV19 with TRBJ2-5, with TRBD2 matching 8 bases. After removal of 4 bases from V and 4 bases from J, the junction contained 14 bases not matched to a gene. The CDR3 totals 17 residues. Germline loops: CDR1 LNHDA, CDR2 SQIVND (reference sequence). Written as DNA, the CDR3 is TGTGCCAGTAGTACCCAACGACTAGCGCGGAGGGGAGAGACCCAGTACTTC. Amino acid sequence: CASSTQRLARRGETQYF.

V and J are TRBV25-1 and TRBJ1-3; D is uncertain. The V and J ends lost 11 bases and 4 bases respectively, with 18 bases between them. Germline CDR1 reads MGHDK; CDR2 reads SYGVNS. This CDR3 is 14 amino acids long. The CDR3 DNA sequence: TGTGCCGGCTGGCTCACCCTCTGGGGAAACACCATATATTTT. It specifies CAGWLTLWGNTIYF. Full variable domain (rest looked up from reference TRBV25-1 and TRBJ1-3): EADIYQTPRYLVIGTGKKITLECSQTMGHDKMYWYQQDPGMELHLIHYSYGVNSTEKGDLSSESTVSRIRTEHFPLTLESARPSHTSQYLCAGWLTLWGNTIYFGEGSWLTVV.

This clone has just one count. The V gene is TRBV19, the J gene TRBJ1-6, with D tentatively TRBD1 (6 bases). This CDR3 region has 15 residues. Trimming pared 7 bases from V and 8 bases from J, leaving 18 bases between. Germline values: CDR1 LNHDA, CDR2 SQIVND (reference sequence). CDR3 sequence: CASKETGFRDSPLHF. In DNA form, the CDR3 reads TGTGCCAGTAAGGAGACAGGTTTTCGGGATTCACCCCTCCACTTT.

The chain links TRBV6-4 to TRBJ1-2; weak D call: TRBD1 (5 bases). Trimming removed 5 bases at V and 0 bases at J, with 13 bases between. The CDR3 length is 15 residues. CDR1 and CDR2 from the germline V gene are MRHNA and SNTAGT. This CDR3 is CASSLDTEANYGYTF. DNA for the CDR3: TGTGCCAGCAGTCTGGACACTGAAGCTAACTATGGCTACACCTTC.

CDR3 DNA: TGTGCCTGGAGTGTACCCCGGGCCGCTTACACTGAAGCTTTCTTT. As protein: CAWSVPRAAYTEAFF. The chain links TRBV30 to TRBJ1-1; D not certain. V lost 0 bases to trimming and J lost 3 bases, with 14 bases between them. Per germline, CDR1 GTSNPN and CDR2 SVGIG (reference sequence). The CDR3 is 15 amino acids.

This clone was seen only once. The chain combines TRBV7-2 with TRBJ2-7; D is perhaps TRBD1 (6 bases). Trimming took 2 bases from V and 9 from J, leaving 11 bases between them. This CDR3 is 12 amino acids long. CDR1 is SGHTA and CDR2 is FQGNSA in the germline V gene. Here the CDR3 DNA reads TGTGCCAGCAGCTTATTAGGGGGATGGCAGTACTTC. As protein: CASSLLGGWQYF.

The CDR3 bases are TGTGCCAGCTCGGGGCTAGCGGGGGGGCTTGGCACCGGGGAGCTGTTTTTT. Protein: CASSGLAGGLGTGELFF. The chain couples TRBV27 to TRBJ2-2, with 12 nucleotides matching TRBD2. This CDR3 region has 17 residues. Germline V CDR1 and CDR2: MNHEY, SMNVEV (reference sequence). J gave up 4 bases and V 8 bases, and 11 bases lay outside the gene matches.

The chain combines TRBV30 with TRBJ1-2; a weak D match, TRBD1 (5 bases). This CDR3 is built from 12 residues. Germline CDR1 is GTSNPN and CDR2 is SVGIG (reference sequence). The V end lost 4 bases, the J end lost 2 bases, and 8 bases lay between the germline ends. The CDR3 DNA reads as TGTGCCTGGACAAAGGGGAACTATGGCTACACCTTC. Translated: CAWTKGNYGYTF.

This clone was observed once. J is TRBJ2-7 and V is TRBV5-6; D possibly corresponds to TRBD2 (7 bases). The CDR3 spans 15 residues. V was shortened by 1 base and J by 5 bases, with 16 bases between the two germline ends. Looked up from germline, CDR1 is SGHDT and CDR2 is YYEEEE. CDR3 protein: CASSLPGGFVHEQYF. The CDR3 nucleotides are TGTGCCAGCAGCTTGCCGGGGGGCTTCGTTCACGAGCAGTACTTC.

The chain recombines TRBV11-3 with TRBJ2-2; the match to TRBD1 covers 7 bases. Germline CDR1 and CDR2: SGHNT and YENEEA. The V segment lost 5 bases and the J segment 2 bases; nucleotides outside the gene matches: 8. This CDR3 comprises 16 residues. The CDR3 is CASSPGQISNTGELFF. As DNA, the CDR3 is TGTGCCAGCAGCCCGGGACAGATAAGTAACACCGGGGAGCTGTTTTTT.

The chain joins TRBV4-1 to TRBJ1-2; 10 positions match TRBD1. Germline CDR1 is MGHRA and CDR2 is YSYEKL. V lost 0 bases and J lost 4; bases outside the gene matches: 8. This CDR3 is built from 17 residues. This CDR3 is CASSQEGRQGAFYGYTF. DNA of the CDR3: TGCGCCAGCAGCCAAGAGGGGAGACAGGGGGCGTTCTATGGCTACACCTTC.

This chain links TRBV28 with TRBJ2-7, with a tentative D call TRBD1 (6 bases). Germline V gene data show CDR1 as MDHEN and CDR2 as SYDVKM. The germline V and J ends were trimmed by 2 bases and 3 bases, with 14 bases remaining between them. The CDR3 loop spans 15 amino acids. CDR3 region: CASSLLGGDLYEQYF. The CDR3 DNA reads as TGTGCCAGCAGTTTACTTGGGGGCGATCTCTACGAGCAGTACTTC. The entire variable domain, with the rest obtained from reference TRBV28 and TRBJ2-7, is as follows: DVKVTQSSRYLVKRTGEKVFLECVQDMDHENMFWYRQDPGLGLRLIYFSYDVKMKEKGDIPEGYSVSREKKERFSLILESASTNQTSMYLCASSLLGGDLYEQYFGPGTRLTVT.

This clone was detected a few times. CDR3 nucleotide sequence: TGTGCCTGGGCATGGGAGGCCAATTCACCCCTCCACTTT. It yields the protein CAWAWEANSPLHF. The rearrangement joins TRBV30 to TRBJ1-6; no definite D call. The CDR3 extends over 13 amino acids. Looked up from germline, CDR1 is GTSNPN and CDR2 is SVGIG (reference sequence). V gave up 5 bases and J gave up 7 bases, with 12 bases separating them.

The chain combines TRBV14 with TRBJ2-7, with TRBD1 matching 10 bases. Losses at the gene ends were 4 bases for V and 4 bases for J; bases not matched to a gene: 4. This CDR3 has 14 amino acids. Germline CDR1 SGHDN, CDR2 FVKESK. The CDR3 region has the DNA TGTGCCAGCAGCCCGGGACAGGGGCGGTACGAGCAGTACTTC. Amino acids: CASSPGQGRYEQYF. Full variable domain (outside the CDR3, taken from reference TRBV14 and TRBJ2-7): EAGVTQFPSHSVIEKGQTVTLRCDPISGHDNLYWYRRVMGKEIKFLLHFVKESKQDESGMPNNRFLAERTGGTYSTLKVQPAELEDSGVYFCASSPGQGRYEQYFGPGTRLTVT.

The V call is TRBV19, the J call TRBJ2-3; 7 bases fit TRBD2. The V gene end was trimmed by 6 bases and the J gene end by 6 bases; junction bases not matched to a gene: 12. Per the germline V gene, CDR1 is LNHDA and CDR2 is SQIVND (reference sequence). The CDR3 runs 15 residues. The DNA of the CDR3 is TGTGCCAGTAGCCGAAAGGGCGGGGGTTGGGATACGCAGTATTTT. Its protein product is CASSRKGGGWDTQYF.

The chain couples TRBV6-5 to TRBJ2-3, with TRBD2 identical over 8 bases. Germline values: CDR1 MNHEY, CDR2 SVGAGI. This CDR3 contains 16 residues. Unmatched junction bases numbered 4, after V lost 2 bases and J lost 0 bases. The CDR3: CASSYPGGRSTDTQYF. The CDR3, as DNA: TGTGCCAGCAGTTACCCGGGGGGGCGGAGCACAGATACGCAGTATTTT.

This rearrangement joins TRBV5-6 to TRBJ1-2; a possible D gene is TRBD1 (5 bases). V shed 3 bases and J shed 4 bases, with 13 bases lying between them. The V gene's germline CDR1 is SGHDT and CDR2 YYEEEE. The CDR3 contains 14 residues. CDR3 bases: TGTGCCAGCAGCTCCGCCGTGGGGGTCTATGGCTACACCTTC. Translation gives CASSSAVGVYGYTF. Full variable domain (missing parts from reference TRBV5-6 and TRBJ1-2): DAGVTQSPTHLIKTRGQQVTLRCSPKSGHDTVSWYQQALGQGPQFIFQYYEEEERQRGNFPDRFSGHQFPNYSSELNVNALLLGDSALYLCASSSAVGVYGYTFGSGTRLTVV.